The T cell receptor beta chain described here comes from a study of blood T cell repertoires in COVID-19 (dated by TCRdb to 2018 to 2021). Notes on the research overall: Collaborator samples came from the United States, Italy and Spain and covered acute and convalescent phases of COVID-19. The material from the prospective study consisted of cDNA or gDNA derived from T cells, B-cell-depleted T cells, or PBMCs. Deeply sampled blood TCRbeta repertoires from subjects exposed to, actively infected with, or recovered from COVID-19 were included in the dataset. The repertoires were made available in a free public database intended to serve as a resource for research on the immune response to SARS-CoV-2. The samples were drawn from the first 160 participants of the ongoing ImmuneRACE study and from 1,254 subjects provided by 6 global collaborators. Nearly every sample came with metadata listing a de-identified subject ID, COVID-19 status, age in years and sex. Where HLA class I and class II types were available, the types were taken from metadata supplied by the sample provider, not from assay-based typing.

General study outcomes and caveats: The quantity of clinical and demographic metadata differed by source and by participant and was supplied without curation.

In the case of this clone: The antigen it binds to is not known. Base qualities were left out, and no much larger clone turns up one base away.

TCRbeta CDR3 regions were amplified from genomic DNA using the immunoSEQ Assay, a bias-controlled multiplex PCR. In the paper's pipeline: Within the assay, amplification of reference gene primers was used to estimate how many nucleated cells each sample contained. Sequence reads were collapsed and filtered to measure the absolute abundance of every unique TCRbeta CDR3 rearrangement. For each sample, productive Simpson clonality was calculated as the square root of Simpson's diversity index across productive rearrangements. TCRdb's version of the immuneACCESS table is confined to in-frame rearrangements and falls short of the full clone set. An unresolved V gene accounts for under half of the shortfall where checked; the remainder is of unknown origin. V, J and clone size were drawn from that table, and D and trimming were deduced from the DNA. This sample comprises around 42,000 clones, roughly 80% of them detected only once. About 2.6% of the sample is in the top ten clones.

CDR1 and CDR2 (SGDLS, YYNGEE) derive from the germline V gene. V is reduced by 3 bases and J by 0 bases, leaving a spacing of 15 bases between them. The CDR3 has 16 amino acids, counting the end cysteine and phenylalanine. The kept DNA is CDR3 alone, 48 bases in frame from the first base. Whole blood was collected in K2EDTA tubes by collaborating institutions according to the institutions' own protocols. For TCRbeta analysis, collaborators shipped samples in one of three forms: frozen whole blood, isolated PBMCs, or DNA extracted from either of those sample types. This sequence originates from an older woman with acute or convalescent COVID-19. Sequencing input: peripheral blood. This receptor chain uses TRBV9 and TRBJ1-1; 5 matching bases give a weak D call of TRBD1. The DNA sequence is as follows: TGTGCCAGCAGCGCACAGGAGTCGAGATTGAACACTGAAGCTTTCTTT. Translated, it reads CASSAQESRLNTEAFF.